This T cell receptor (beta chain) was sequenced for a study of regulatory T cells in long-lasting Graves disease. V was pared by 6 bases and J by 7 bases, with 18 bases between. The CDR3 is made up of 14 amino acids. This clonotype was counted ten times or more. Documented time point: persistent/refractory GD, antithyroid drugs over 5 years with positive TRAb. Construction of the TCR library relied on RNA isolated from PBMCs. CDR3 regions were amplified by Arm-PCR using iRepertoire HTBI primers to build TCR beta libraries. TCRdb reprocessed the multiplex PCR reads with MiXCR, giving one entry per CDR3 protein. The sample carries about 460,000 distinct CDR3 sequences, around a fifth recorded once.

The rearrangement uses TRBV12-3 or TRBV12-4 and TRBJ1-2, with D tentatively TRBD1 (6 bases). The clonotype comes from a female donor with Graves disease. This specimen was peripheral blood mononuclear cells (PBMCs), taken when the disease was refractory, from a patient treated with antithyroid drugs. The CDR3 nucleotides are TGTGCCAGCAGCAACGTCTACACAGGGTTTGGCTACACCTTC. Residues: CASSNVYTGFGYTF.